This T cell receptor (beta chain) was observed in a study of CD8 T cells in Susac syndrome. RNA amounts of roughly 0.45 to 1 ug underwent reverse transcription with random hexamers. Amplification of TCR beta CDR3 by immunoSEQ multiplex PCR spanned 54 Vbeta and 13 Jbeta. TCRdb fed the immunoSEQ multiplex PCR reads into MiXCR, producing one record per CDR3 protein. The sample lists some 99,000 distinct CDR3 sequences; around 94% were seen once. The CDR3 contains 15 residues. Germline values: CDR1 SGHRS, CDR2 YFSETQ. The V end was cut by 2 bases, the J end by 1 base, with 11 bases between. This chain uses TRBV5-1 with TRBJ2-3; D remains ambiguous. Source material: CD4+ T cells from PBMCs. This clonotype was obtained from a human donor with Susac syndrome. The CDR3 sequence is CASSLEPEGTDTQYF. The CDR3 bases are TGCGCCAGCAGCTTAGAACCGGAAGGCACAGATACGCAGTATTTT.